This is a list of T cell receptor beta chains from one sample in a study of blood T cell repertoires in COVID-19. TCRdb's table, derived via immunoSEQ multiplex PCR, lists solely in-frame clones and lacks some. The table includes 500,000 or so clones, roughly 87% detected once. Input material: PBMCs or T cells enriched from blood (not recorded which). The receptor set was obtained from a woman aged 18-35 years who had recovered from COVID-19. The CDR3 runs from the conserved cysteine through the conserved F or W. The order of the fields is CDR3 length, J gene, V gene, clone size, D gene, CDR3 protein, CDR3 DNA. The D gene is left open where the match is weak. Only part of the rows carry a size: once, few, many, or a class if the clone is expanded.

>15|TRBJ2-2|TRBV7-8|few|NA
CASSLAGSGTGELFF
TGTGCCAGCAGCTTAGCCGGATCGGGCACCGGGGAGCTGTTTTTT
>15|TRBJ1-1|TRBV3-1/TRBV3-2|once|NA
CASSPTQNRATEAFF
TGTGCCAGCAGCCCCACCCAGAACAGGGCAACTGAAGCTTTCTTT
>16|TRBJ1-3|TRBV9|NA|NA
CASSVEEAFSGNTIYF
TGTGCCAGCAGCGTAGAGGAGGCGTTCTCTGGAAACACCATATATTTT
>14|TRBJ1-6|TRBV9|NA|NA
CASSEESLGSPLHF
TGTGCCAGCAGCGAAGAGAGTCTAGGCTCACCCCTCCACTTT
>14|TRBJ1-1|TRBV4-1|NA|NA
CASSQVGGNREAFF
TGCGCCAGCAGCCAAGTTGGAGGAAATCGCGAAGCTTTCTTT
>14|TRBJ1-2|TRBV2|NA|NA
CASSDRGAAYGYTF
TGTGCCAGCAGTGATCGTGGGGCTGCCTATGGCTACACCTTC
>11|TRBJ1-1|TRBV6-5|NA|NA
CASRQGTEAFF
TGTGCCAGCAGGCAGGGGACTGAAGCTTTCTTT
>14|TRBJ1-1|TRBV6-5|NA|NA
CASSYSVANTEAFF
TGTGCCAGCAGTTACTCGGTGGCCAACACTGAAGCTTTCTTT
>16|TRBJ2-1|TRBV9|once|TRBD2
CASSVVGLAGGNEQFF
TGTGCCAGCAGCGTAGTCGGACTAGCGGGGGGGAATGAGCAGTTCTTC
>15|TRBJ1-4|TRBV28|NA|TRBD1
CASSLGGQVNEKLFF
TGTGCCAGCAGTTTAGGGGGACAGGTTAATGAAAAACTGTTTTTT